This TCR beta chain comes out of a study of blood T cells in healthy people across ages (dated by TCRdb to the mid-2010s). Study-level background: Template switching captured roughly one uniquely barcoded TCR beta cDNA molecule per two T cells in model experiments. The donors were divided into four age groups: young (average around 15 years), middle-aged (approximately 41), aged (around 67) and long-lived (about 79). To avoid experimental bias, donors of different ages were spread randomly across the sequencing lanes. The study analyzed two additional independent replicas of 1 million unique cDNA reads from the same blood draw for two donors, one aged 18 to 29 and one aged 80 or older. Age-related changes in TCR beta repertoire diversity were measured in the study by deep sequencing normalized with unique cDNA molecular identifiers.

The research as a whole found: There was a strong correlation between observed TCR beta diversity and the percentage of naive T cells measured by flow cytometry. Donor CMV infection status was unknown, potentially confounding age-related changes in expanded clonotypes. Total diversity estimates from one million sequenced T cells were considered lower bounds and underestimates. Bulk unsorted PBMC profiling prevented conclusive comparison of naive and antigen-experienced compartments. Compared with the aged group, the long-lived group had more naive CD4+ T cells, fewer expanded clones and increased TCR diversity, suggesting age selection. Observed TCR beta diversity per million T cells fell roughly linearly with age, and a significant reduction was already apparent by age roughly 40.

The library was generated by 5' RACE. For sequencing, an Illumina HiSeq 2500 was employed. A second PCR of roughly 7 to 11 cycles was performed with a sample-barcoded 5' primer and a J-beta primer mix. A unique molecular identifier was introduced onto each TCR beta cDNA molecule by a template-switch 5' adaptor carrying 12 random nucleotides. Each sample yielded at least 2.5 million CDR3-containing paired-end reads. First-strand cDNA was synthesized from all RNA with the Mint cDNA synthesis kit, primed by a TRBC-specific oligonucleotide. All cDNA was treated with uracil-DNA glycosylase and then went through a first 18-cycle PCR with the universal primers M1SS and BC2_uni_R. The paper's data handling went like this. For normalization, 1 million high-quality reads were randomly selected from each sample, with every read carrying a distinct molecular identifier. Reads with shared molecular identifiers were discarded instead of being binned into consensus sequences. CDR3 identification, clonotype clustering and error correction used MiTCR with a Q25 quality threshold and the strictest error-elimination algorithm. A nonparametric unseen species model with Euler transformation was used to estimate lower-bound total TCR beta diversity. TCRdb trimmed public reads at Q25 via fastp, called clones via MiXCR and kept in-frame beta chains. Each entry merges the rows of one CDR3 protein and shows their most common DNA and genes. These V and J calls rely on TCRdb rather than the paper's analysis. The sample profile shows 590,000 or so distinct CDR3 sequences; under 30% of them were found once. About 15% of the sample comes from the top ten.

Remarks on this clonotype: This clone's antigen is unknown. One base away there is no much larger clone; base qualities are not given.

The donors were a few dozen Caucasian individuals from Russia, aged 6 to 90 years, who were systemically healthy. About 10 milliliters of peripheral blood were collected from each donor into EDTA-treated Vacutainer tubes. Ficoll-Paque density-gradient centrifugation was used to isolate PBMCs, with at least 6.5 million per sample. Total RNA, at least 6 micrograms per sample, was extracted from PBMCs with Trizol reagent. The percentages of naive CD45RAhigh/CD27high T cells were determined by flow cytometry on a PBMC aliquot from every donor. Deletion took 1 base off V and 0 bases off J, with a span of 7 bases between the germline ends. CDR1 and CDR2 are drawn from the germline V gene: SGHTS, YDEGEE. The CDR3 runs 15 residues from the cysteine to the phenylalanine. Of all the DNA, just the CDR3 is kept, 45 bases in frame from base 1.

This TCR was recovered from a woman of 80 years or more in good health. The material sequenced was blood. The chain is made from TRBV5-8 and TRBJ2-2, with a tentative D gene TRBD1 over 5 matching bases. The CDR3 sequence is CASSLRRANTGELFF. The sequenced DNA is TGTGCCAGCAGCTTGCGCAGGGCGAACACCGGGGAGCTGTTTTTT.